This is a list of T cell receptor beta chains from one sample in a study of shared clonotypes between healthy human individuals. The protocol was immunoSEQ multiplex PCR, while the TCRdb copy is restricted to in-frame clones and leaves out a portion. The profile shows a few hundred thousand clones, roughly 84% of them singletons. Sequenced sample: memory CD8+ T cells sorted from blood. The receptors were sampled from a man between 18 and 29 years old in good health. CDR3s include the opening cysteine and the closing phenylalanine or tryptophan. Fields, in order: J gene, D gene, clone size, V gene, CDR3 protein, CDR3 DNA. D genes are given only for firm matches. Only some rows state a clone size, as once, few, many or a class for expanded clones.

j_call: TRBJ1-2
d_call: .
clone_size: .
v_call: TRBV9
cdr3_aa: CASSVDPGIYGYTF
cdr3_nt: TGTGCCAGCAGCGTAGACCCGGGGATCTATGGCTACACCTTC

j_call: TRBJ2-5
d_call: TRBD1
clone_size: .
v_call: TRBV19
cdr3_aa: CASSVGQNEETQYF
cdr3_nt: TGTGCCAGTAGTGTGGGACAGAATGAAGAGACCCAGTACTTC

j_call: TRBJ2-6
d_call: TRBD1
clone_size: .
v_call: TRBV5-5
cdr3_aa: CASSLAFWGTVDSGANVLTF
cdr3_nt: TGTGCCAGCAGCTTGGCCTTCTGGGGGACAGTAGACTCTGGGGCCAACGTCCTGACTTTC

j_call: TRBJ2-3
d_call: .
clone_size: .
v_call: TRBV5-1
cdr3_aa: CASRLKLTDTQYF
cdr3_nt: TGCGCCAGCAGATTGAAGCTCACAGATACGCAGTATTTT

j_call: TRBJ1-2
d_call: .
clone_size: .
v_call: TRBV7-8
cdr3_aa: CASSLAEDGFYGYTF
cdr3_nt: TGTGCCAGCAGCTTAGCGGAGGACGGCTTCTATGGCTACACCTTC

j_call: TRBJ2-7
d_call: TRBD1
clone_size: .
v_call: TRBV27
cdr3_aa: CASSTSSGQAVYEQYF
cdr3_nt: TGTGCCAGCAGTACCTCTTCGGGACAGGCCGTCTACGAGCAGTACTTC

j_call: TRBJ1-4
d_call: .
clone_size: once
v_call: TRBV27
cdr3_aa: CASSLDGNEKLFF
cdr3_nt: TGTGCCAGCAGTCTCGACGGCAATGAAAAACTGTTTTTT

j_call: TRBJ2-1
d_call: TRBD1
clone_size: few
v_call: TRBV7-9
cdr3_aa: CASSPPRDSHQHNEQFF
cdr3_nt: TGTGCCAGCAGCCCGCCCCGGGACAGCCATCAACACAATGAGCAGTTCTTC

j_call: TRBJ2-7
d_call: TRBD2
clone_size: .
v_call: TRBV10-2
cdr3_aa: CASSEGTSGSIDEQYF
cdr3_nt: TGCGCCAGCAGTGAGGGGACTAGCGGGAGTATCGACGAGCAGTACTTC

j_call: TRBJ2-7
d_call: .
clone_size: .
v_call: TRBV18
cdr3_aa: CASSQGGRTSSYEQYF
cdr3_nt: TGTGCCAGCTCACAGGGGGGGCGGACGAGCTCCTACGAGCAGTACTTC

j_call: TRBJ1-5
d_call: .
clone_size: many
v_call: TRBV2
cdr3_aa: CASSEGPSNQPQHF
cdr3_nt: TGTGCCAGCAGCGAGGGGCCTAGCAATCAGCCCCAGCATTTT

j_call: TRBJ1-2
d_call: TRBD1
clone_size: once
v_call: TRBV5-1
cdr3_aa: CASSSGTGPPGGYTF
cdr3_nt: TGCGCCAGCAGCTCGGGGACAGGGCCCCCGGGAGGCTACACCTTC

j_call: TRBJ2-7
d_call: TRBD2
clone_size: .
v_call: TRBV5-6
cdr3_aa: CASRGTSDSYEQYF
cdr3_nt: TGTGCCAGCAGAGGGACTAGCGACTCCTACGAGCAGTACTTC

j_call: TRBJ1-1
d_call: .
clone_size: .
v_call: TRBV30
cdr3_aa: CAGTQGTEAFF
cdr3_nt: TGTGCCGGCACCCAGGGGACTGAAGCTTTCTTT

j_call: TRBJ2-3
d_call: TRBD2
clone_size: .
v_call: TRBV19
cdr3_aa: CASSPRLAGEPDTQYF
cdr3_nt: TGTGCCAGTAGTCCCCGACTAGCGGGGGAGCCAGATACGCAGTATTTT

j_call: TRBJ1-5
d_call: .
clone_size: few
v_call: TRBV7-6
cdr3_aa: CASSSDIGSNQPQHF
cdr3_nt: TGTGCCAGCAGTTCGGACATAGGCAGCAATCAGCCCCAGCATTTT

j_call: TRBJ1-1
d_call: .
clone_size: .
v_call: TRBV6-4
cdr3_aa: CASSDVPGSAAEAFF
cdr3_nt: TGTGCCAGCAGTGACGTGCCCGGATCAGCAGCTGAAGCTTTCTTT

j_call: TRBJ2-3
d_call: TRBD2
clone_size: .
v_call: TRBV7-9
cdr3_aa: CASSSDLAGGPTDTQYF
cdr3_nt: TGTGCCAGCAGCTCGGATCTAGCGGGAGGGCCGACAGATACGCAGTATTTT

j_call: TRBJ2-5
d_call: .
clone_size: few
v_call: TRBV7-9
cdr3_aa: CASSYHVNLKGEETQYF
cdr3_nt: TGTGCCAGCAGCTATCATGTTAATCTTAAGGGGGAAGAGACCCAGTACTTC

j_call: TRBJ2-1
d_call: TRBD2
clone_size: .
v_call: TRBV9
cdr3_aa: CASSDGTSGGLEQFF
cdr3_nt: TGTGCCAGCAGCGACGGGACTAGCGGGGGCCTTGAGCAGTTCTTC

j_call: TRBJ1-1
d_call: .
clone_size: .
v_call: TRBV11-1
cdr3_aa: CASSPQGFAEAFF
cdr3_nt: TGTGCCAGCAGCCCACAGGGTTTTGCTGAAGCTTTCTTT

j_call: TRBJ1-1
d_call: .
clone_size: .
v_call: TRBV7-6
cdr3_aa: CASSLEPGANTEAFF
cdr3_nt: TGTGCCAGCAGCTTAGAGCCAGGGGCGAACACTGAAGCTTTCTTT

j_call: TRBJ1-2
d_call: TRBD1
clone_size: few
v_call: TRBV11-3
cdr3_aa: CASSTRDRTNYGYTF
cdr3_nt: TGTGCCAGCAGCACTCGGGACAGAACTAACTATGGCTACACCTTC

j_call: TRBJ1-2
d_call: .
clone_size: .
v_call: TRBV6-5
cdr3_aa: CASGYSGTLYGYTF
cdr3_nt: TGTGCCAGCGGCTACTCGGGGACCCTCTATGGCTACACCTTC

j_call: TRBJ1-4
d_call: .
clone_size: .
v_call: TRBV4-2
cdr3_aa: CASSQVLDEKLFF
cdr3_nt: TGTGCCAGCAGCCAAGTTCTGGATGAAAAACTGTTTTTT

j_call: TRBJ2-7
d_call: .
clone_size: .
v_call: TRBV2
cdr3_aa: CASSPIPSVVYEQYF
cdr3_nt: TGTGCCAGCAGCCCAATACCTAGCGTAGTCTACGAGCAGTACTTC

j_call: TRBJ2-1
d_call: .
clone_size: .
v_call: TRBV7-9
cdr3_aa: CASSQMSSYNEQFF
cdr3_nt: TGTGCCAGCAGCCAGATGTCATCCTACAATGAGCAGTTCTTC

j_call: TRBJ1-1
d_call: .
clone_size: .
v_call: TRBV6-1
cdr3_aa: CASSERRGRDTEAFF
cdr3_nt: TGTGCCAGCAGTGAACGGCGGGGTAGGGACACTGAAGCTTTCTTT

j_call: TRBJ1-6
d_call: TRBD1
clone_size: .
v_call: TRBV7-9
cdr3_aa: CASSHSRDRNSPLHF
cdr3_nt: TGTGCCAGCAGCCACAGCCGGGACAGGAATTCACCCCTCCACTTT

j_call: TRBJ1-2
d_call: TRBD1
clone_size: once
v_call: TRBV6-5
cdr3_aa: CASRPGQHYGYTF
cdr3_nt: TGTGCCAGCAGACCGGGACAGCACTATGGCTACACCTTC

j_call: TRBJ2-7
d_call: .
clone_size: .
v_call: TRBV5-1
cdr3_aa: CASSFQIDYEQYF
cdr3_nt: TGCGCCAGCAGCTTCCAGATCGACTACGAGCAGTACTTC

j_call: TRBJ2-4
d_call: TRBD2
clone_size: .
v_call: TRBV9
cdr3_aa: CASSGRGLAGGDIQYF
cdr3_nt: TGTGCCAGCAGCGGACGAGGACTAGCGGGGGGAGACATTCAGTACTTC

j_call: TRBJ2-1
d_call: .
clone_size: .
v_call: TRBV9
cdr3_aa: CASSVVNREHEQFF
cdr3_nt: TGTGCCAGCAGCGTAGTGAACAGGGAACATGAGCAGTTCTTC

j_call: TRBJ2-7
d_call: .
clone_size: once
v_call: TRBV29-1
cdr3_aa: CSVRLAGWVPEQYF
cdr3_nt: TGCAGCGTTCGCCTGGCAGGCTGGGTGCCCGAGCAGTACTTC

j_call: TRBJ2-3
d_call: .
clone_size: .
v_call: TRBV5-1
cdr3_aa: CASSWAPSGTDTQYF
cdr3_nt: TGCGCCAGCAGCTGGGCCCCCAGCGGCACAGATACGCAGTATTTT

j_call: TRBJ2-1
d_call: .
clone_size: .
v_call: TRBV4-3
cdr3_aa: CASSQGSGSYNEQFF
cdr3_nt: TGCGCCAGCAGCCAAGGGAGCGGCTCCTACAATGAGCAGTTCTTC

j_call: TRBJ1-5
d_call: TRBD1
clone_size: .
v_call: TRBV7-8
cdr3_aa: CASSTGTDSNQPQHF
cdr3_nt: TGTGCCAGCAGCACAGGGACAGATAGCAATCAGCCCCAGCATTTT

j_call: TRBJ1-5
d_call: .
clone_size: .
v_call: TRBV5-1
cdr3_aa: CASSLLGGSQPQHF
cdr3_nt: TGCGCCAGCAGCTTGTTGGGAGGGAGTCAGCCCCAGCATTTT

j_call: TRBJ2-5
d_call: TRBD2
clone_size: .
v_call: TRBV7-2
cdr3_aa: CASRKRPSGVVWQETQYF
cdr3_nt: TGTGCCAGCAGAAAACGGCCTAGCGGGGTGGTCTGGCAAGAGACCCAGTACTTC

j_call: TRBJ1-2
d_call: .
clone_size: .
v_call: TRBV27
cdr3_aa: CASSHRNYGYTF
cdr3_nt: TGTGCCAGCAGTCACAGGAACTATGGCTACACCTTC

j_call: TRBJ2-7
d_call: TRBD2
clone_size: .
v_call: TRBV10-2
cdr3_aa: CASSEMPLWIAGKGAYEQYF
cdr3_nt: TGCGCCAGCAGTGAGATGCCCCTCTGGATAGCGGGAAAGGGCGCCTACGAGCAGTACTTC

j_call: TRBJ2-3
d_call: TRBD2
clone_size: many
v_call: TRBV10-3
cdr3_aa: CAISEPTGTSGTGGTDTQYF
cdr3_nt: TGTGCCATCAGTGAGCCCACCGGGACTAGCGGGACGGGTGGCACAGATACGCAGTATTTT

j_call: TRBJ2-7
d_call: .
clone_size: .
v_call: TRBV27
cdr3_aa: CASSLLQGSEQYF
cdr3_nt: TGTGCCAGCAGTTTATTACAGGGTAGCGAGCAGTACTTC

j_call: TRBJ1-1
d_call: .
clone_size: .
v_call: TRBV4-2
cdr3_aa: CASSHANYEAFF
cdr3_nt: TGTGCCAGCAGCCATGCTAATTATGAAGCTTTCTTT

j_call: TRBJ2-2
d_call: .
clone_size: .
v_call: TRBV6-5
cdr3_aa: CASSIVNTGELFF
cdr3_nt: TGTGCCAGCAGTATCGTGAACACCGGGGAGCTGTTTTTT

j_call: TRBJ1-1
d_call: TRBD1
clone_size: .
v_call: TRBV4-1
cdr3_aa: CASSLTGGQLMNTEAFF
cdr3_nt: TGCGCCAGCAGCCTTACAGGGGGGCAACTCATGAACACTGAAGCTTTCTTT

j_call: TRBJ1-3
d_call: .
clone_size: once
v_call: TRBV7-2
cdr3_aa: CASSLVDSGNTIYF
cdr3_nt: TGTGCCAGCAGCTTAGTAGACTCTGGAAACACCATATATTTT

j_call: TRBJ2-7
d_call: .
clone_size: .
v_call: TRBV20-1
cdr3_aa: CSAPWVTEQYF
cdr3_nt: TGCAGTGCGCCCTGGGTCACCGAGCAGTACTTC

j_call: TRBJ2-7
d_call: TRBD2
clone_size: .
v_call: TRBV6-5
cdr3_aa: CASSAGGLAGEEQYF
cdr3_nt: TGTGCCAGCAGTGCCGGGGGACTAGCGGGTGAAGAGCAGTACTTC

j_call: TRBJ2-7
d_call: .
clone_size: .
v_call: TRBV19
cdr3_aa: CASSIDLETATYEQYF
cdr3_nt: TGTGCCAGTAGTATAGATCTGGAGACAGCTACCTACGAGCAGTACTTC

j_call: TRBJ1-2
d_call: .
clone_size: .
v_call: TRBV5-4
cdr3_aa: CASSLWTAQNYGYTF
cdr3_nt: TGTGCCAGCAGCTTGTGGACAGCTCAAAACTATGGCTACACCTTC

j_call: TRBJ1-5
d_call: .
clone_size: .
v_call: TRBV6-1
cdr3_aa: CASSDTLSNQPQHF
cdr3_nt: TGTGCCAGCAGTGACACCCTTAGCAATCAGCCCCAGCATTTT

j_call: TRBJ2-7
d_call: .
clone_size: .
v_call: TRBV28
cdr3_aa: CASMDFSYEQYF
cdr3_nt: TGTGCCAGCATGGACTTTTCCTACGAGCAGTACTTC

j_call: TRBJ1-2
d_call: .
clone_size: once
v_call: TRBV28
cdr3_aa: CASSSYGVNYGYTF
cdr3_nt: TGTGCCAGCAGCTCCTATGGGGTGAACTATGGCTACACCTTC

j_call: TRBJ1-5
d_call: TRBD1
clone_size: .
v_call: TRBV5-5
cdr3_aa: CASSFRDRNQPQHF
cdr3_nt: TGTGCCAGCAGCTTCCGGGACAGGAATCAGCCCCAGCATTTT

j_call: TRBJ2-3
d_call: .
clone_size: once
v_call: TRBV14
cdr3_aa: CASSLCQDLGGTDTQYF
cdr3_nt: TGTGCCAGCAGCCTCTGTCAGGATCTGGGTGGGACAGATACGCAGTATTTT

j_call: TRBJ1-1
d_call: .
clone_size: .
v_call: TRBV9
cdr3_aa: CASSDREPTEAFF
cdr3_nt: TGTGCCAGCAGCGACAGGGAGCCCACTGAAGCTTTCTTT

j_call: TRBJ2-2
d_call: TRBD2
clone_size: .
v_call: TRBV6-5
cdr3_aa: CASASQRENTGELFF
cdr3_nt: TGTGCCAGCGCCTCCCAGCGGGAAAACACCGGGGAGCTGTTTTTT

j_call: TRBJ2-3
d_call: TRBD2
clone_size: .
v_call: TRBV5-1
cdr3_aa: CASSTLAGTDTQYF
cdr3_nt: TGCGCCAGCAGCACTCTAGCGGGCACAGATACGCAGTATTTT